The 10 T cell receptor beta chains below were found in one sample sequenced in a study of Graves' ophthalmopathy and Graves' hyperthyroidism. The TCR beta CDR3 regions underwent amplification from RNA transcripts. Investigators did first-round RT-PCR with HTBI primers, then second-round multiplex PCR. TCRdb fed the multiplex PCR reads into MiXCR, producing one record per CDR3 protein. This sample yields some 750,000 distinct CDR3 sequences, of which 40% are seen a single time; 40% to 45% belongs to the top ten. Material for sequencing was peripheral blood. The receptors here all came from an adult man with Graves' ophthalmopathy.

V and J are TRBV29-1 and TRBJ2-7; maybe TRBD1 (6 bases). CDR1 and CDR2 from the germline V gene are SQVTM and ANQGSEA. CDR3 length: 12 residues. Trimming took off 8 bases at V and 1 base at J, with 12 bases between the two ends. In nucleotides, the CDR3 is TGCAGCTTACGACAGGAGTCCTACGAGCAGTACTTC. As protein: CSLRQESYEQYF.

This chain links TRBV7-9 with TRBJ2-5; 9 bases line up with TRBD1. The V segment lost 4 bases and the J segment 2 bases; nucleotides outside the gene matches: 8. Per germline, CDR1 SEHNR and CDR2 FQNEAQ (reference sequence). The CDR3 length is 16 residues. This CDR3 is CASSYAGTGNQETQYF. The DNA for the CDR3 is TGTGCCAGCAGCTACGCCGGGACAGGGAATCAAGAGACCCAGTACTTC.

The table lists this clonotype with a few counts. The rearrangement uses TRBV20-1 and TRBJ1-4, with TRBD1 identical over 7 bases. The V and J ends lost 4 bases and 5 bases, in that order; junction bases with no gene match: 7. CDR1 DFQATT and CDR2 SNEGSKA come from the germline V gene (reference sequence). This CDR3 spans 14 amino acids. The CDR3 region is CSAIGQAANEKLFF. CDR3 DNA: TGCAGTGCTATTGGACAGGCCGCAAATGAAAAACTGTTTTTT.

This chain joins TRBV10-3 and TRBJ1-2; 7 bases agree with TRBD1. This CDR3 spans 15 amino acids. Germline V gene sequence: CDR1 ENHRY, CDR2 SYGVKD. Trimming took 8 bases from V and 1 from J; bases not matched to a gene: 10. CDR3 amino acids: CAIARDSRNNYGYTF. The CDR3 DNA reads as TGTGCCATCGCCCGGGACAGCCGAAATAACTATGGCTACACCTTC.

Concerning this clonotype itself: Relative to the germline gene, one junction end is altered; a read error may explain this. The gene calls are TRBV24-1 and TRBJ1-5; D gene unclear. The CDR3 covers 14 residues. Germline CDR1 is KGHDR and CDR2 is SFDVKD. CDR3 in amino acids: CASSSGLMGQPQHF. The CDR3, as DNA: TGTGCCAGCAGTTCAGGACTGATGGGGCAGCCCCAGCATTTT.

The gene calls are TRBV20-1 and TRBJ1-5, with 10 bases aligning to TRBD1. V was clipped by 1 base and J by 4 bases; unmatched bases: 4. The CDR3 totals 15 residues. The germline CDR1 and CDR2 sequences are DFQATT and SNEGSKA (reference sequence). The CDR3 nucleotides read TGCAGTGCTAGAGCTCGGACAGGGGGTAATCAGCCCCAGCATTTT. Protein sequence: CSARARTGGNQPQHF.

The J gene is TRBJ2-5, the V gene TRBV20-1; the D is unclear. This CDR3 contains 15 residues. The V and J ends lost 1 base and 5 bases respectively, with 17 bases between them. Germline V gene sequence: CDR1 DFQATT, CDR2 SNEGSKA (reference sequence). The CDR3 DNA follows: TGCAGTGCTAGAGGGGTGGGGTCGAAATTGGAGACCCAGTACTTC. It translates to CSARGVGSKLETQYF.

The J gene is TRBJ2-7, the V gene TRBV9, with D tentatively TRBD2 (5 bases). Germline V gene sequence: CDR1 SGDLS, CDR2 YYNGEE. V was shortened by 5 bases and J by 0 bases, with 15 bases between the two germline ends. This CDR3 contains 15 residues. In nucleotides, the CDR3 is TGTGCCAGCAGTGTCGGACTGGGAATCTCCTACGAGCAGTACTTC. Residues: CASSVGLGISYEQYF.

This clonotype was observed a few times. The CDR3 is CASSPQGQVRGPLFF. In DNA, the CDR3 is TGTGCCAGCAGCCCCCAGGGACAGGTCAGGGGGCCGCTGTTTTTT. The chain carries TRBV9 and TRBJ2-2; 8 bases are shared with TRBD1. CDR3 length: 15 amino acids. Losses at the gene ends were 4 bases for V and 13 bases for J; bases not matched to a gene: 15. Per the germline V gene, CDR1 is SGDLS and CDR2 is YYNGEE.

Notes on this clonotype: This sequence may be a read error, since a much larger clone differs from it by one base. This chain links TRBV29-1 with TRBJ2-7; D uncertain. The germline gives CDR1 SQVTM, CDR2 ANQGSEA. This CDR3 comprises 14 residues. Written as DNA, the CDR3 is TGCAGCGTTGTTCTTCCAGGAGATCTCTACGAGCAGCACTTC. It encodes CSVVLPGDLYEQHF.